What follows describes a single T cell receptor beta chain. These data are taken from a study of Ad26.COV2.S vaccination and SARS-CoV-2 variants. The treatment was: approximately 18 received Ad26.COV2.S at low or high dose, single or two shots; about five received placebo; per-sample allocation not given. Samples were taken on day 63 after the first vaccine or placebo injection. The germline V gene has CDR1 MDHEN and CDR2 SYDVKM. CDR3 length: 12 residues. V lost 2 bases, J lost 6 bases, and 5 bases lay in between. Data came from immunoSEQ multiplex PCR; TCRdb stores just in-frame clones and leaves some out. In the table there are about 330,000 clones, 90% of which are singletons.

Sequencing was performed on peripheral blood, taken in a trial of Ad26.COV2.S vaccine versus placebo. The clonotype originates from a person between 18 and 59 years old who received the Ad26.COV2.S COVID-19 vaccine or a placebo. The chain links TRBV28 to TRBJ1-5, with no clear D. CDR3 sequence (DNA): TGTGCCAGCAGTTTAATCATTCAGCCCCAGCATTTT. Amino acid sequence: CASSLIIQPQHF.